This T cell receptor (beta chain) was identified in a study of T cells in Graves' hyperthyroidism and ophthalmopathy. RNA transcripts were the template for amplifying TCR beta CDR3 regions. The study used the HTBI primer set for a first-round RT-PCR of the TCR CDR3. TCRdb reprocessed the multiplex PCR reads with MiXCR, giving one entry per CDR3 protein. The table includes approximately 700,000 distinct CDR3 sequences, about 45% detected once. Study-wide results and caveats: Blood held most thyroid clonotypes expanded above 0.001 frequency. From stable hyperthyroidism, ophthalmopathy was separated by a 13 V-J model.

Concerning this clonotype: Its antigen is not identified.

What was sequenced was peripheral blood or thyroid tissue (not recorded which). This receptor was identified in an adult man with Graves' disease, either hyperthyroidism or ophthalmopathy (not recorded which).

In nucleotides, the CDR3 is TGTGCCAGCAGCCAATCGGGAGAGAATTATGGCTACACCTTC. Its translation is CASSQSGENYGYTF. The gene calls are TRBV16 and TRBJ1-2; no clear D. The CDR3 is 14 residues long. The V gene lost 0 bases and the J gene lost 5 bases, with 10 bases spanning the gap. Germline CDR1 KGHSY, CDR2 FQNENV.